The 32 T cell receptor beta chains presented below share a single source sample, sequenced in a study of identical twins. MiXCR, applied by TCRdb to the 5' RACE reads, yields one record per CDR3 protein. The table has approximately 590,000 distinct CDR3 sequences, around a tenth seen once. This sample was also put to use in a study of yellow fever vaccine responses in identical twins.

Sample: PBMCs. The receptors stem from a woman aged 18-29 years in good health.

A few counts support this clonotype. The chain has TRBV24-1 and TRBJ2-1; D call uncertain. CDR3 length: 13 residues. V lost 2 bases to trimming and J lost 9 bases, with 10 bases between them. Germline V CDR1 and CDR2: KGHDR, SFDVKD. The CDR3: CATSDSGFREQFF. CDR3 DNA sequence: TGTGCCACCAGTGATTCCGGTTTCCGTGAGCAGTTCTTC.

This clonotype was picked up many times. The rearrangement uses TRBV7-2 and TRBJ2-7; D ambiguous. The CDR3 is 14 amino acids. V was cut by 6 bases and J by 0 bases, with 12 bases left in between. The V gene's germline CDR1 is SGHTA and CDR2 FQGNSA. Written as DNA, the CDR3 is TGTGCCAGCAGTACGACCCTGAGCTCCTACGAGCAGTACTTC. It is translated as CASSTTLSSYEQYF.

This clonotype was picked up a small number of times. The CDR3 loop reads CASSAGGPLSYNEQFF. The CDR3 bases are TGTGCCAGTAGCGCCGGGGGGCCACTCTCCTACAATGAGCAGTTCTTC. The chain couples TRBV19 to TRBJ2-1; D perhaps matches TRBD2 (7 bases). Trimming took 6 bases from V and 0 from J, leaving 15 bases between them. Germline loops: CDR1 LNHDA, CDR2 SQIVND (reference sequence). This CDR3 comprises 16 residues.

The chain uses TRBV28 and TRBJ2-5; 13 bases are shared with TRBD2. V gave up 6 bases and J gave up 5 bases; unmatched junction bases: 12. Germline V gives CDR1 MDHEN, CDR2 SYDVKM. CDR3 size: 17 residues. The CDR3 spells CASRKRTSGSWRETQYF. The CDR3 nucleotides read TGTGCCAGCAGGAAGAGGACTAGCGGGAGCTGGAGGGAGACCCAGTACTTC.

The chain employs TRBV12-3 or TRBV12-4 and TRBJ1-2; 7 positions agree with TRBD1. Losses at the gene ends were 3 bases for V and 4 bases for J; bases not matched to a gene: 5. The CDR3 totals 14 residues. The CDR3 sequence is CASSFSGTAYGYTF. The CDR3 region has the DNA TGTGCCAGCAGTTTTTCAGGGACAGCCTATGGCTACACCTTC.

The rearrangement links TRBV7-2 to TRBJ2-3, with a possible D match to TRBD2 (5 bases). The CDR3 covers 16 residues. Trimming pared 5 bases from V and 0 bases from J, leaving 15 bases between. Germline lookup yields CDR1 SGHTA and CDR2 FQGNSA. This chain's CDR3 is CASSQTAEFSTDTQYF. CDR3 DNA: TGTGCCAGCAGCCAAACAGCGGAGTTTAGCACAGATACGCAGTATTTT.

This clonotype was observed at least ten times. The chain carries TRBV12-3 or TRBV12-4 and TRBJ2-4; D is possibly TRBD1 (7 bases). The CDR3 runs 17 residues. The V end was cut by 1 base, the J end by 2 bases, with 15 bases between. The CDR3 here is CASSLVEGAGTKNIQYF. The CDR3 nucleotides read TGTGCCAGCAGTTTAGTGGAGGGGGCTGGAACCAAAAACATTCAGTACTTC.

This clonotype was seen a few times. The rearrangement uses TRBV20-1 and TRBJ2-1; D perhaps matches TRBD2 (6 bases). CDR3 length: 14 amino acids. Germline V gene lookup returns CDR1 DFQATT and CDR2 SNEGSKA (reference sequence). V shed 1 base and J shed 4 bases, with 11 bases lying between them. The CDR3 DNA sequence: TGCAGTGCTAGAGGGGACTGGGTTTACAATGAGCAGTTCTTC. Its protein product is CSARGDWVYNEQFF.

This clonotype was counted many times. V gene TRBV7-2 combines with J gene TRBJ1-2; possibly TRBD1 for D (5 bases). Trimming took off 5 bases at V and 4 bases at J, with 11 bases between the two ends. Looked up from germline, CDR1 is SGHTA and CDR2 is FQGNSA. The CDR3 covers 13 residues. DNA of the CDR3: TGTGCCAGCAGCCATGACAGTTCCTATGGCTACACCTTC. This sequence encodes CASSHDSSYGYTF.

This clonotype was recorded a few times. This chain connects TRBV12-5 to TRBJ2-1; D is uncertain. The CDR3 runs to 16 residues. CDR1 and CDR2 (germline): LGHNT, FRNRAP. The ends were cut back, 6 bases at V and 3 bases at J, with 18 bases in the middle. The CDR3 nucleotides read TGTGCTAGTGGCCCGACCGTATTAGCTCACTACAATGAGCAGTTCTTC. It translates to CASGPTVLAHYNEQFF.

This clonotype occurred many times. CDR3 coding DNA: TGTGCCAGCAGTTTACGCGCGGGGGGGCATAATGAGCAGTTCTTC. Translating it yields CASSLRAGGHNEQFF. The rearrangement links TRBV12-3 or TRBV12-4 to TRBJ2-1; TRBD2 aligns across 9 bases. The CDR3 is 15 residues long. Trimming removed 2 bases from V and 7 bases from J; junction bases left unmatched: 6.

This chain joins TRBV13 and TRBJ2-7; the match to TRBD2 covers 12 bases. V trimming: 1 base; J trimming: 0 bases; junction bases outside the gene matches: 10. This CDR3 comprises 19 residues. CDR1 is PRHDT, CDR2 FYEKMQ, per germline (reference sequence). Here the CDR3 reads CASSLEGRLAGASSYEQYF. CDR3 nucleotides: TGTGCCAGCAGCTTAGAAGGCAGACTAGCGGGAGCAAGCTCCTACGAGCAGTACTTC.

In this sample, this clonotype turned up a few times. The gene calls are TRBV7-8 and TRBJ2-1, with 8 bases identical to TRBD2. From germline, CDR1 is SGHVS and CDR2 FQNEAQ. The CDR3 contains 16 residues. Germline trimming cut 1 base from V and 5 bases from J; bases unmatched to any gene: 7. For the CDR3, the DNA is TGTGCCAGCAGCTTAGGAGGCGGGGGGCTTCACAATGAGCAGTTCTTC. Protein sequence: CASSLGGGGLHNEQFF.

This clonotype was counted between two and nine times. The J gene is TRBJ2-3, the V gene TRBV4-1; TRBD2 matches 7 bases. The germline CDR1 and CDR2 sequences are MGHRA and YSYEKL. The CDR3 spans 16 residues. After removal of 1 base from V and 1 base from J, the junction contained 5 bases not matched to a gene. The chain's CDR3 is CASSQVVGGGTDTQYF. DNA for the CDR3: TGCGCCAGCAGCCAAGTCGTGGGGGGGGGCACAGATACGCAGTATTTT.

This clonotype has at least ten counts. The chain is built from TRBV11-2 and TRBJ2-2; 9 positions match TRBD1. The CDR3 has 15 residues. The J segment lost 1 base and the V segment lost 4 bases, leaving 1 base of the junction unmatched. In germline, CDR1 is SGHAT, CDR2 FQNNGV. Here the CDR3 reads CASSYRGRNTGELFF. The CDR3 DNA reads TGTGCCAGCAGCTACAGGGGGCGGAACACCGGGGAGCTGTTTTTT.

This clonotype showed up just a few times. This chain joins TRBV5-1 and TRBJ2-3; D perhaps matches TRBD2 (6 bases). The CDR3 consists of 15 residues. V was clipped by 4 bases and J by 2 bases, with 14 bases between them. Germline assignment: CDR1 SGHRS and CDR2 YFSETQ. CDR3 sequence: CASSPTGEITDTQYF. The CDR3 region has the DNA TGCGCCAGCAGCCCAACGGGAGAAATCACAGATACGCAGTATTTT. The full variable domain, with the rest looked up from reference TRBV5-1 and TRBJ2-3, is KAGVTQTPRYLIKTRGQQVTLSCSPISGHRSVSWYQQTPGQGLQFLFEYFSETQRNKGNFPGRFSGRQFSNSRSEMNVSTLELGDSALYLCASSPTGEITDTQYFGPGTRLTVL.

This clonotype was counted ten times or more. J is TRBJ2-7 and V is TRBV28; 9 bases align to TRBD1. V was clipped by 2 bases and J by 2 bases; unmatched bases: 4. CDR3 length: 15 amino acids. Germline CDR1 reads MDHEN; CDR2 reads SYDVKM. This chain's CDR3 is CASSLVGQGPYEQYF. Here the CDR3 DNA reads TGTGCCAGCAGTTTAGTGGGACAGGGACCCTACGAGCAGTACTTC.

This clonotype was picked up a small number of times. This chain joins TRBV12-3 or TRBV12-4 and TRBJ1-2; D is unresolved. V shed 5 bases and J shed 4 bases, with 17 bases lying between them. There are 15 residues in the CDR3. The CDR3 here is CASSPPLAGTYGYTF. The DNA for the CDR3 is TGTGCCAGCAGTCCGCCCCTGGCAGGAACCTATGGCTACACCTTC.

This clonotype was observed many times. V and J are TRBV5-1 and TRBJ2-3, with 7 positions matching TRBD1. Germline V gene data show CDR1 as SGHRS and CDR2 as YFSETQ. This CDR3 spans 15 amino acids. The trim removed 4 bases at V and 4 bases at J, leaving 9 bases unmatched. The CDR3 DNA sequence: TGCGCCAGCAGCAGGGACAGCTTAAATCCAGATACGCAGTATTTT. Its translation: CASSRDSLNPDTQYF.

This clonotype came up many times. The chain recombines TRBV28 with TRBJ2-1; tentative D call: TRBD1 (6 bases). CDR3 size: 15 residues. V was shortened by 7 bases and J by 5 bases, with 18 bases between the two germline ends. Germline V gene data show CDR1 as MDHEN and CDR2 as SYDVKM. DNA for the CDR3: TGTGCCAGCACCCCCCGAGGGCAGGGGAACAATGAGCAGTTCTTC. It is translated as CASTPRGQGNNEQFF.

The genes are TRBV29-1 and TRBJ1-2; weak D call: TRBD1 (5 bases). With 6 bases removed from V and 4 bases from J, the gap between germline ends came to 12 bases. The germline V gene has CDR1 SQVTM and CDR2 ANQGSEA. The CDR3 totals 12 residues. Written as DNA, the CDR3 is TGCAGCGTACCCGGGACGGTCTATGGCTACACCTTC. Encoded protein: CSVPGTVYGYTF.

Many counts were recorded for this clonotype. V gene TRBV6-1 combines with J gene TRBJ1-1; TRBD1 agrees at 9 bases. The CDR3 consists of 13 residues. Germline lookup yields CDR1 MNHNS and CDR2 SASEGT. V was clipped by 9 bases and J by 6 bases; unmatched bases: 8. The DNA for the CDR3 is TGTGCCAGTACGACGGACAGGGGATCTGAAGCTTTCTTT. Protein sequence: CASTTDRGSEAFF.

This clonotype has more than one count but fewer than ten. The chain carries TRBV12-3 or TRBV12-4 and TRBJ2-7; D is unclear. The CDR3 runs 14 residues. With 7 bases removed from V and 2 bases from J, the gap between germline ends came to 15 bases. In nucleotides, the CDR3 is TGTGCCAGCACATATGAAGTTAACCCCTACGAGCAGTACTTC. It is translated as CASTYEVNPYEQYF.

The sample holds a few counts of this clonotype. The chain joins TRBV25-1 to TRBJ2-7, with a tentative D call TRBD2 (6 bases). The germline V and J ends were trimmed by 6 bases and 5 bases, with 26 bases remaining between them. Germline assignment: CDR1 MGHDK and CDR2 SYGVNS. The CDR3 has 17 residues. The CDR3 here is CASSKNTGALLADEQYF. Here the CDR3 DNA reads TGTGCCAGCAGCAAAAACACCGGGGCCCTTTTAGCGGACGAGCAGTACTTC.

This sequence joins TRBV9 and TRBJ2-5; D not resolved. V was clipped by 0 bases and J by 7 bases, with 13 bases between them. The length of the CDR3 is 14 residues. CDR1 SGDLS and CDR2 YYNGEE come from the germline V gene. The CDR3 loop is CASSVALNSVTQYF. In DNA form, the CDR3 reads TGTGCCAGCAGCGTAGCCCTCAATTCGGTGACCCAGTACTTC.

V usage is TRBV3-1 and J usage is TRBJ2-7; D remains unclear. The V gene lost 1 base and the J gene lost 2 bases, with 12 bases spanning the gap. The CDR3 sequence is 15 residues long. Germline CDR1 LGHDT, CDR2 YNNKEL (reference sequence). The CDR3 sequence is CASSQGALHTYEQYF. In DNA form, the CDR3 reads TGTGCCAGCAGCCAAGGGGCCCTCCATACCTACGAGCAGTACTTC.

This clonotype appeared many times. The chain is built from TRBV6-2 or TRBV6-3 and TRBJ2-1; TRBD1 might be the D (5 bases). Germline V lookup: CDR1 MNHEY, CDR2 SVGEGT. The CDR3 length is 15 residues. V lost 6 bases, J lost 12 bases, and 24 bases lay in between. CDR3 coding DNA: TGTGCCAGCAGAATAGACATGACCCCGAGGCAGGGGCAGTTCTTC. It translates to CASRIDMTPRQGQFF.

This clonotype was seen more than once but under ten times. The chain carries TRBV27 and TRBJ2-2; 9 bases fit TRBD2. Germline CDR1 MNHEY, CDR2 SMNVEV (reference sequence). The CDR3 consists of 15 residues. With V trimmed by 5 bases and J by 5 bases, 6 bases remained unmatched. CDR3 in DNA: TGTGCCAGCAGTGCGGCTAGCGGGACAACCGGGGAGCTGTTTTTT. It yields the protein CASSAASGTTGELFF.

The chain joins TRBV5-1 to TRBJ2-5, with TRBD2 matching 9 bases. The CDR3 spans 17 residues. V was pared by 0 bases and J by 9 bases, with 15 bases of the junction left unmatched. The germline V gene encodes CDR1 SGHRS and CDR2 YFSETQ. CDR3 in amino acids: CASSLEGTSGLAGAQYF. CDR3 nucleotides: TGCGCCAGCAGCTTGGAGGGTACTAGCGGGCTAGCTGGGGCCCAGTACTTC. Together with reference TRBV5-1 and TRBJ2-5, the CDR3 gives the full variable domain: KAGVTQTPRYLIKTRGQQVTLSCSPISGHRSVSWYQQTPGQGLQFLFEYFSETQRNKGNFPGRFSGRQFSNSRSEMNVSTLELGDSALYLCASSLEGTSGLAGAQYFGPGTRLLVL.

In DNA, the CDR3 is TGTGCCAGCAGTTCCCCGACAGGGGATGGCTACACCTTC. It encodes CASSSPTGDGYTF. The chain couples TRBV6-5 to TRBJ1-2; 8 nucleotides match TRBD1. The J segment lost 6 bases and the V segment lost 4 bases, leaving 4 bases of the junction unmatched. Germline values: CDR1 MNHEY, CDR2 SVGAGI. The CDR3 is 13 amino acids.

This clonotype was recorded at least ten times. This chain links TRBV4-2 with TRBJ2-5, with a weak D call TRBD2 (6 bases). The CDR3 is made up of 14 amino acids. The germline CDR1 and CDR2 sequences are LGHNA and YNFKEQ. The V gene lost 1 base and the J gene lost 1 base, with 7 bases spanning the gap. CDR3 DNA sequence: TGTGCCAGCAGCCAAGGGCGGGGCCAAGAGACCCAGTACTTC. Residues: CASSQGRGQETQYF.

The chain recombines TRBV29-1 with TRBJ1-4; possible D gene TRBD1, 6 bases. The CDR3 is made up of 14 amino acids. The germline V gene has CDR1 SQVTM and CDR2 ANQGSEA. The ends were cut back, 4 bases at V and 5 bases at J, with 14 bases in the middle. DNA for the CDR3: TGCAGCGTTGGCGGACAGAGCAGGAATGAAAAACTGTTTTTT. Its translation: CSVGGQSRNEKLFF.